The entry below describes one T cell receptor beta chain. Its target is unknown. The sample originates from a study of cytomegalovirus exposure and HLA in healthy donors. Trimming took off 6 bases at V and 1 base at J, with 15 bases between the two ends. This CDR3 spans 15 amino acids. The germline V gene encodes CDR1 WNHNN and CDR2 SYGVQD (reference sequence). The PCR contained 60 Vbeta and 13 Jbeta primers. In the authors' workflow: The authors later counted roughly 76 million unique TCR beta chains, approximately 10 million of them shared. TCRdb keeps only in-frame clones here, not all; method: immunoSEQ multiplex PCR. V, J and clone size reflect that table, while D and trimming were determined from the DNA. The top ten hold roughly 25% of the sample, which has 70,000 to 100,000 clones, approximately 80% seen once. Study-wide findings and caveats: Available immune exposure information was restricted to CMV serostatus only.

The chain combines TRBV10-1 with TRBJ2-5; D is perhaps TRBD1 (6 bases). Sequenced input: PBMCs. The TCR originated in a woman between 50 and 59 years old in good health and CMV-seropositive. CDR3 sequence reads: CASSRGQQPQETQYF. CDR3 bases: TGCGCCAGCAGCCGCGGACAGCAACCCCAAGAGACCCAGTACTTC.